Listed below are T cell receptor beta chains from one sample, sequenced in a study of lymphopenia after photon versus proton radiotherapy. The method was immunoSEQ multiplex PCR; TCRdb's version includes in-frame clones alone and lacks a portion of them. The sample has about 49,000 clones; around 83% are singletons. Sequenced material: peripheral blood, taken from a patient treated with photon-based radiotherapy. The receptor set was obtained from a middle-aged man with gastric cancer. Both conserved end residues are part of each CDR3. The D gene is left open where the match is weak. Some rows have no size entry. The others give once, few or many, or a class for an expanded clone.

TRBJ2-7 | TRBV6-6 | 12 | NA | NA | TGTGCCACGGGCCCACTAGCCTACGAGCAGTACTTC | CATGPLAYEQYF
TRBJ2-7 | TRBV2 | 13 | NA | NA | TGTGCCAGCAGTGAACGATTGCTCTACGAGCAGTACTTC | CASSERLLYEQYF
TRBJ2-1 | TRBV9 | 16 | TRBD2 | NA | TGTGCCAGCAGCGTAGGGACTAGCGGGCTGTACAATGAGCAGTTCTTC | CASSVGTSGLYNEQFF
TRBJ2-3 | TRBV2 | 17 | TRBD1 | few | TGTGCCAGCAGAAAATTAAGAGGGGGCTCTAGCACAGATACGCAGTATTTT | CASRKLRGGSSTDTQYF
TRBJ2-7 | TRBV2 | 12 | NA | few | TGTGCCAGCAGCCCGGGGCCTTACGAGCAGTACTTC | CASSPGPYEQYF
TRBJ1-5 | TRBV6-5 | 13 | TRBD1 | NA | TGTGCCAGCAGTGGGACAGGGCACCAGCCCCAGCATTTT | CASSGTGHQPQHF
TRBJ1-4 | TRBV18 | 15 | TRBD1 | NA | TGTGCCAGCTCACCTCCCGGGACAGCGAATGAAAAACTGTTTTTT | CASSPPGTANEKLFF
TRBJ2-3 | TRBV4-2 | 16 | TRBD2 | NA | TGTGCCAGCAGCCACATGACTAGCGGAGGCCTGGATACGCAGTATTTT | CASSHMTSGGLDTQYF
TRBJ1-5 | TRBV5-1 | 17 | NA | NA | TGCGCCAGCAGCTTGGACTGGCGCCCAGGGGGCAATCAGCCCCAGCATTTT | CASSLDWRPGGNQPQHF
TRBJ1-3 | TRBV18 | 16 | NA | NA | TGTGCCAGCTCACCGTACAGCGGCAGCTCTGGAAACACCATATATTTT | CASSPYSGSSGNTIYF
TRBJ2-1 | TRBV10-1 | 12 | NA | NA | TGCGCCAGCAGTGAGTCGGGAAGGGCGGCGTTCTTC | CASSESGRAAFF
TRBJ2-5 | TRBV15 | 14 | NA | NA | TGTGCCACCAGCAGGGGAGGAGGGAGAGAGACCCAGTACTTC | CATSRGGGRETQYF
TRBJ2-1 | TRBV7-8 | 15 | TRBD2 | NA | TGTGCCAGCAGCTCCCGGACTAGCGGCGACAATGAGCAGTTCTTC | CASSSRTSGDNEQFF
TRBJ1-1 | TRBV19 | 13 | NA | NA | TGTGCCAGTAGTGGGCTTCTGGACACTGAAGCTTTCTTT | CASSGLLDTEAFF